The clone carrying this T cell receptor beta chain was observed many times. Its matching antigen is unknown. The sample contains more than one DNA sequence encoding this CDR3. Reverse transcription of all isolated RNA meant that expressed TCRB transcripts were sequenced. Profiled with immunoSEQ multiplex PCR; TCRdb holds only in-frame clones, not every one. The sample yields about 200,000 clones, approximately 11% seen once. This record belongs to a study of beta chain features in type 1 diabetes. Trimming left V 3 bases short and J 3 bases short, with 0 bases between. The CDR3 is made up of 11 amino acids. Germline V gene sequence: CDR1 SGHTA, CDR2 FQGNSA. Overall study findings and caveats: Cells with high TCR expression could be over-represented by cDNA sequencing. A moderate, significant TCRB CDR3 shortening appeared in type 1 diabetes across four CD4+ subsets. VDJ junctions sequenced from type 1 diabetes patients showed fewer insertions and more deletions.

The origin of this receptor is a man aged 18 to 30 in good health. The chain links TRBV7-2 to TRBJ2-1; no clear D gene. Input material: central memory CD4+ T cells from blood. The chain's CDR3 is CASSFYNEQFF. As DNA, the CDR3 is TGTGCCAGCAGCTTCTACAATGAGCAGTTCTTC.